This T cell receptor (beta chain) was recorded in a study of blood T cell repertoires in COVID-19 (dated by TCRdb to about 2020). Study-level background: Samples from collaborators originated in the United States, Italy and Spain and spanned both the acute and convalescent phases of COVID-19. The prospective study material was composed of cDNA or gDNA derived from T cells, B-cell-depleted T cells, or PBMCs. Subjects who had been exposed to COVID-19, were actively infected with it, or had recovered from it provided the deeply sampled blood TCRbeta repertoires that made up the dataset. A freely available public database, intended as a resource for researchers studying the immune response to SARS-CoV-2, is where the repertoires were released. The samples were drawn from two sources: the first 160 participants of the ongoing ImmuneRACE study, and 1,200 or so subjects contributed by 6 global collaborators. The sample metadata nearly always contained a de-identified subject ID, COVID-19 status, age in years and sex. HLA class I and class II types, where available, came from metadata supplied by the sample provider rather than from assay-based typing.

The full study reports these points: How much clinical and demographic metadata was included differed by source and by participant, and the metadata was provided uncurated.

V trim: 6 bases; J trim: 0 bases; unmatched bases: 5. From a lookup of the germline V gene (reference sequence), CDR1 and CDR2 are MNHEY and SMNVEV. The CDR3, cysteine through phenylalanine, is 15 amino acids long. Only the CDR3 part of the read is kept: 45 bases, read in frame from the first base. Whole blood was collected in K2EDTA tubes by collaborating institutions according to the institutions' own protocols. For TCRbeta analysis, collaborators shipped samples as frozen whole blood, isolated PBMCs, or DNA extracted from either of those sample types. The immunoSEQ Assay, a bias-controlled multiplex PCR, was used to amplify TCRbeta CDR3 regions from genomic DNA. As for the authors' bioinformatics: The number of nucleated cells in each sample was estimated from the amplification of reference gene primers within the assay. Sequence reads were collapsed and filtered to measure the absolute abundance of every unique TCRbeta CDR3 rearrangement. For each sample, productive Simpson clonality was calculated by taking the square root of Simpson's diversity index across productive rearrangements. What TCRdb holds here is the immuneACCESS table cut down to in-frame rearrangements. Part of the clones is not present; checked against another copy, under half of the missing clones reflect an unresolved V gene, and the others are unexplained. V, J and clone size reflect that table, while D and trimming were determined from the DNA. This sample holds about 89,000 clones; more than 70% were observed only once. The ten largest account for 0.47% of the sample.

Note on this clone: No cognate antigen has been identified for it. Base qualities were left out, and no much larger clone turns up one base away.

This TCR came from a man aged 55 to 70 with acute or convalescent COVID-19. Sequences were obtained from peripheral blood. The chain is assembled from TRBV27 and TRBJ2-4; TRBD2 lines up with 7 middle nucleotides. CDR3 sequence: CASRRLAEAKNIQYF. The DNA reads TGTGCCAGCAGGCGACTAGCAGAAGCCAAAAACATTCAGTACTTC.